This is a list of T cell receptor beta chains from one sample in a study of T cells after yellow fever vaccination. TCRdb fed the 5' RACE reads into MiXCR, producing one record per CDR3 protein. The sample contains nearly 350,000 distinct CDR3 sequences, roughly 8% of which appear only once. The sample here was PBMCs, taken about 41 days after the first yellow fever vaccination. The receptors stem from a man aged 18-30 years who received the YFV17D yellow fever vaccine. CDR3s include the opening cysteine and the closing phenylalanine or tryptophan. Fields, in order: J gene, V gene, clone size, D gene, CDR3 DNA, CDR3 protein. The D gene is left open where the match is weak. Only some rows state a clone size, as once, few, many or a class for expanded clones.

J: TRBJ2-7; V: TRBV11-2; size: few; D: TRBD1; DNA: TGTGCCAGCAGCCCCTCGCCAGGGGGCGGGTACGAGCAGTACTTC; CDR3: CASSPSPGGGYEQYF
J: TRBJ2-3; V: TRBV4-1; size: -; D: -; DNA: TGCGCCAGCAGGCGACGACCAAATCCGTCAGATACGCAGTATTTT; CDR3: CASRRRPNPSDTQYF
J: TRBJ1-1; V: TRBV4-3; size: few; D: -; DNA: TGCGCCAGCAGCCACAAGTGGGGGGAGGATGTCACTGAAGCTTTCTTT; CDR3: CASSHKWGEDVTEAFF
J: TRBJ2-3; V: TRBV7-2; size: -; D: -; DNA: TGTGCCAGCAGCTTAAGGACCCCCATGGTGTATTTT; CDR3: CASSLRTPMVYF
J: TRBJ2-7; V: TRBV6-1; size: -; D: -; DNA: TGTGCCAGCAGTTGGGACATCTACGAGCAGTACTTC; CDR3: CASSWDIYEQYF
J: TRBJ2-5; V: TRBV7-9; size: -; D: TRBD2; DNA: TGTGCCAGCAGCCCCCGGTCTAGCGGGGGGCGAAAGACCCAGTACTTC; CDR3: CASSPRSSGGRKTQYF
J: TRBJ2-2; V: TRBV7-9; size: few; D: -; DNA: TGTGCCAGCAGCTTCGAGGTGACGGCCGGGGAGCTGTTTTTT; CDR3: CASSFEVTAGELFF
J: TRBJ1-4; V: TRBV20-1; size: few; D: -; DNA: TGCAGTGCTAGAGTAACTAATGAAAAACTGTTTTTT; CDR3: CSARVTNEKLFF
J: TRBJ2-5; V: TRBV7-7; size: few; D: TRBD1; DNA: TGTGCTAGCAGCCCCTCGAACAGACAGGGGCAAGAGACCCAGTACTTC; CDR3: CASSPSNRQGQETQYF
J: TRBJ2-2; V: TRBV7-2; size: -; D: -; DNA: TGTGCCAGCAGCTTTGTTGTAGACAGGACCGGGGAGCTGTTTTTT; CDR3: CASSFVVDRTGELFF
J: TRBJ2-2; V: TRBV5-1; size: many; D: TRBD2; DNA: TGCGCCAGCAGCCAAGAGGGACTAGCGATGAACACCGGGGAGCTGTTTTTT; CDR3: CASSQEGLAMNTGELFF
J: TRBJ1-6; V: TRBV13; size: few; D: -; DNA: TGTGCCAGCAGCCTAAGGGGGATCGTCTCACCCCTCCACTTT; CDR3: CASSLRGIVSPLHF
J: TRBJ2-1; V: TRBV6-2/TRBV6-3; size: -; D: -; DNA: TGTGCCAGCGGACCGGGACACACCTACAATGAGCAGTTCTTC; CDR3: CASGPGHTYNEQFF
J: TRBJ2-3; V: TRBV29-1; size: once; D: TRBD2; DNA: TGCAGCGTTCACCTATCCCCCCCGACTAGCCACACAGATACGCAGTATTTT; CDR3: CSVHLSPPTSHTDTQYF
J: TRBJ2-1; V: TRBV5-1; size: few; D: -; DNA: TGCGCCAGCAGCTTGGAAGCGGCCTACAATGAGCAGTTCTTC; CDR3: CASSLEAAYNEQFF
J: TRBJ2-3; V: TRBV15; size: many; D: TRBD1; DNA: TGTGCCACCAGCGCGGACAGGGGGTCTGGTACGCAGTATTTT; CDR3: CATSADRGSGTQYF
J: TRBJ2-1; V: TRBV5-4; size: few; D: -; DNA: TGTGCCAGCAGCTTGGAGGCAGGGACTAATGAGCAGTTCTTC; CDR3: CASSLEAGTNEQFF
J: TRBJ2-1; V: TRBV2; size: -; D: TRBD1; DNA: TGTGCCAGCAGTGAAGCGCGAGGGGGCAGAAATGAGCAGTTCTTC; CDR3: CASSEARGGRNEQFF
J: TRBJ1-3; V: TRBV19; size: many; D: TRBD1; DNA: TGTGCCAGTAGTATCCAGGGGGACGGAAACACCATATATTTT; CDR3: CASSIQGDGNTIYF
J: TRBJ1-6; V: TRBV4-3; size: few; D: -; DNA: TGCGCCAGCAGCCAAGATGGGCTGTCACCGAGAGTCCACTTT; CDR3: CASSQDGLSPRVHF
J: TRBJ2-5; V: TRBV29-1; size: few; D: TRBD2; DNA: TGCAGCGTTACTAGCGGGGGAGAGACCCAGTACTTC; CDR3: CSVTSGGETQYF
J: TRBJ2-7; V: TRBV30; size: many; D: -; DNA: TGTGCCTGGAGCGGAGGGGGGGGTACGGGGCAGTACTTC; CDR3: CAWSGGGGTGQYF
J: TRBJ1-2; V: TRBV5-6; size: -; D: -; DNA: TGTGCCAGCAGGGGGATCGACTATGGCTACACCTTC; CDR3: CASRGIDYGYTF
J: TRBJ1-6; V: TRBV7-9; size: few; D: -; DNA: TGTGCCAGCAGCTCCGATAGGGATAATTCACCCCTCCACTTT; CDR3: CASSSDRDNSPLHF
J: TRBJ1-5; V: TRBV12-3/TRBV12-4; size: -; D: -; DNA: TGTGCCAGCAGCCCAATAGCGGGCGAGGGGCAGCCCCAGCATTTT; CDR3: CASSPIAGEGQPQHF
J: TRBJ1-3; V: TRBV3-1; size: few; D: TRBD1; DNA: TGTGCCAGCAGCCAAGGGGGACAGCACTCTGGAAACACCATATATTTT; CDR3: CASSQGGQHSGNTIYF
J: TRBJ1-2; V: TRBV6-2/TRBV6-3; size: -; D: -; DNA: TGTGCCAGCAGTTACTATGACCTAGGCTATGGCTACACCTTC; CDR3: CASSYYDLGYGYTF
J: TRBJ1-5; V: TRBV6-2/TRBV6-3; size: few; D: -; DNA: TGTGCCAGCAGTTATCATGAACCGGGGAGGCAGCCCCAGCATTTT; CDR3: CASSYHEPGRQPQHF
J: TRBJ2-3; V: TRBV5-1; size: many; D: -; DNA: TGCGCCAGCAGCTTGGTACTGGACAGCACAGATACGCAGTATTTT; CDR3: CASSLVLDSTDTQYF
J: TRBJ2-1; V: TRBV9; size: -; D: -; DNA: TGTGCCAGCAGCGTAAAAGGGGGCTCCTACAATGAGCAGTTCTTC; CDR3: CASSVKGGSYNEQFF
J: TRBJ1-2; V: TRBV20-1; size: few; D: -; DNA: TGCAGTGCCGACCGCGGGGGTCTTGGCTACACCTTC; CDR3: CSADRGGLGYTF
J: TRBJ1-2; V: TRBV20-1; size: few; D: TRBD1; DNA: TGCAGTGTTGAGACAGGGTTGAACTATGGCTACACCTTC; CDR3: CSVETGLNYGYTF
J: TRBJ1-1; V: TRBV7-9; size: few; D: -; DNA: TGTGCCAGCAGCTTACGTGGGGGCGCGAACACTGAAGCTTTCTTT; CDR3: CASSLRGGANTEAFF
J: TRBJ2-1; V: TRBV4-3; size: -; D: TRBD1; DNA: TGCGCCAGCAGCCAAGATTCCGGGACAGGGGGGTTTGAGCAGTTCTTC; CDR3: CASSQDSGTGGFEQFF
J: TRBJ2-3; V: TRBV9; size: -; D: -; DNA: TGTGCCAGCAGCGTAGCTTCAGCGACAGATACGCAGTATTTT; CDR3: CASSVASATDTQYF
J: TRBJ2-7; V: TRBV3-1; size: many; D: -; DNA: TGTGCCAGCAGCCAAGATGGGAGCAGTTCCTACGAGCAGTACTTC; CDR3: CASSQDGSSSYEQYF
J: TRBJ2-7; V: TRBV3-1; size: few; D: -; DNA: TGTGCCAGCAGCCCTACTCCGACAGGTATAAAGTACTTC; CDR3: CASSPTPTGIKYF
J: TRBJ1-2; V: TRBV5-4; size: few; D: TRBD1; DNA: TGTGCCAGCAGCTTGGGGGACAGGGGAGGCTATGGCTACACCTTC; CDR3: CASSLGDRGGYGYTF
J: TRBJ1-1; V: TRBV5-1; size: many; D: -; DNA: TGCGCCAGCAGCTCCGGGGTGACGGTAGCTGAAGCTTTCTTT; CDR3: CASSSGVTVAEAFF
J: TRBJ2-5; V: TRBV20-1; size: few; D: TRBD2; DNA: TGCAGTGCCAACTCCTTTACTAGCGGGGGGGCCCCACAAGAGACCCAGTACTTC; CDR3: CSANSFTSGGAPQETQYF
J: TRBJ1-5; V: TRBV25-1; size: -; D: -; DNA: TGTGCCAGCAGTGAAGGCTCCTTTCAGCCCCAGCATTTT; CDR3: CASSEGSFQPQHF
J: TRBJ2-1; V: TRBV11-3; size: few; D: TRBD2; DNA: TGTGCCAGCAGCCCCCCCGGGCGGGGGTCCTACAATGAGCAGTTCTTC; CDR3: CASSPPGRGSYNEQFF
J: TRBJ2-1; V: TRBV5-1; size: few; D: -; DNA: TGCGCCAGCAGCTTGGCGATGGGCGAGCAGTTCTTC; CDR3: CASSLAMGEQFF
J: TRBJ2-3; V: TRBV11-2; size: -; D: TRBD2; DNA: TGTGCCAGCAGCTTCCTACTAGCGGCCCCGGGGGATACGCAGTATTTT; CDR3: CASSFLLAAPGDTQYF
J: TRBJ2-5; V: TRBV20-1; size: many; D: -; DNA: TGCAGTGCTGTAAAGGCAGCGTTTAAAGAGACCCAGTACTTC; CDR3: CSAVKAAFKETQYF
J: TRBJ2-2; V: TRBV14; size: -; D: -; DNA: TGTGCCAGCAGCCCTTATTCGAACACCGGGGAGCTGTTTTTT; CDR3: CASSPYSNTGELFF
J: TRBJ2-5; V: TRBV10-3; size: many; D: TRBD1; DNA: TGTGCCATCAGTGAGTCGGGACAGGGAACTCTCGAGACCCAGTACTTC; CDR3: CAISESGQGTLETQYF
J: TRBJ2-5; V: TRBV20-1; size: -; D: -; DNA: TGCAGTGCTAGTCTGCGTGGGAAGGCTCAAGAGACCCAGTACTTC; CDR3: CSASLRGKAQETQYF
J: TRBJ2-2; V: TRBV5-4; size: -; D: TRBD1; DNA: TGTGCCAGCAGCTTGACAGGGGGCGCAGTCGGGGAGCTGTTTTTT; CDR3: CASSLTGGAVGELFF
J: TRBJ1-6; V: TRBV11-2; size: -; D: -; DNA: TGTGCCAGCAGCTTATCCCGCACAGTAAATTCACCCCTCCACTTT; CDR3: CASSLSRTVNSPLHF